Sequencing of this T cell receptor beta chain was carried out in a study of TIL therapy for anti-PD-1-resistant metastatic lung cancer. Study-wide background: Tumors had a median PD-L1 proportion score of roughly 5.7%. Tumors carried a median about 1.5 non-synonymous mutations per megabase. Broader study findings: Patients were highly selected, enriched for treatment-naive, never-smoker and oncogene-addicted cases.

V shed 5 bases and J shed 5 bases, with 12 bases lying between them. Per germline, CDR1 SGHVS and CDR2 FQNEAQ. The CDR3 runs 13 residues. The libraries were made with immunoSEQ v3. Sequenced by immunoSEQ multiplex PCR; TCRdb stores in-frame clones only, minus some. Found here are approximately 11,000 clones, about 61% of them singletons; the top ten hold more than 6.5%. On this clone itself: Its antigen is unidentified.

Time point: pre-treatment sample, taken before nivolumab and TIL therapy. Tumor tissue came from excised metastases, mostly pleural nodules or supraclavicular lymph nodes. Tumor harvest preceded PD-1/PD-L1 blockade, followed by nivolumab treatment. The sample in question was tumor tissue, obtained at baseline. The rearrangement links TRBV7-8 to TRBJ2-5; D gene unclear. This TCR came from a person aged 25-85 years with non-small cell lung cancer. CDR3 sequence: CASSHEEQETQYF. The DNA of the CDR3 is TGTGCCAGCAGCCACGAGGAGCAGGAGACCCAGTACTTC.